The 14 T cell receptor beta chains listed next were all sequenced from one sample in a study of blood T cell repertoires in COVID-19. Clones were read by immunoSEQ multiplex PCR, and TCRdb kept only the in-frame ones, dropping some. The sample carries approximately 150,000 clones, approximately 80% recorded once. The sequencing sample was made of peripheral blood. All receptors derive from a human donor in a cohort sampled during active COVID-19.

V is TRBV7-9 and J is TRBJ1-1, with D unclear. V was cut by 3 bases and J by 2 bases, with 13 bases left in between. Looked up from germline, CDR1 is SEHNR and CDR2 is FQNEAQ (reference sequence). The CDR3 runs to 15 residues. CDR3 in amino acids: CASSFRPGPNTEAFF. The DNA for the CDR3 is TGTGCCAGCAGCTTTCGGCCAGGCCCTAACACTGAAGCTTTCTTT.

The V call is TRBV5-4, the J call TRBJ2-7; no firm D call. Germline V gene data show CDR1 as SGHNT and CDR2 as YYREEE (reference sequence). CDR3 length equals 14 residues. V was shortened by 1 base and J by 0 bases, with 8 bases between the two germline ends. DNA for the CDR3: TGTGCCAGCAGCTTGAACCGCGGCTCCTACGAGCAGTACTTC. This gives the protein CASSLNRGSYEQYF.

The rearrangement links TRBV7-3 to TRBJ1-1; D unresolved. CDR1 and CDR2 (germline): SGHTA, FQGTGA. Trimming cost V 4 bases and J 1 base, with 10 bases left between them. The CDR3 is made up of 14 amino acids. Here the CDR3 reads CASSYSEGNTEAFF. In nucleotides, the CDR3 is TGTGCCAGCAGCTACAGTGAGGGGAACACTGAAGCTTTCTTT. Full variable domain (missing parts from reference TRBV7-3 and TRBJ1-1): GAGVSQTPSNKVTEKGKYVELRCDPISGHTALYWYRQSLGQGPEFLIYFQGTGAADDSGLPNDRFFAVRPEGSVSTLKIQRTERGDSAVYLCASSYSEGNTEAFFGQGTRLTVV.

V and J are TRBV5-4 and TRBJ2-5; D is perhaps TRBD2 (5 bases). Trimming removed 1 base from V and 2 bases from J, with 12 bases in between. The CDR3 has 15 amino acids. Germline V gene data show CDR1 as SGHNT and CDR2 as YYREEE (reference sequence). DNA of the CDR3: TGTGCCAGCAGCTTGCTCGGAGAGGGACAAGAGACCCAGTACTTC. It specifies CASSLLGEGQETQYF. The full variable domain, with the rest looked up from reference TRBV5-4 and TRBJ2-5, is ETGVTQSPTHLIKTRGQQVTLRCSSQSGHNTVSWYQQALGQGPQFIFQYYREEENGRGNFPPRFSGLQFPNYSSELNVNALELDDSALYLCASSLLGEGQETQYFGPGTRLLVL.

V gene TRBV27 combines with J gene TRBJ1-1; D is perhaps TRBD1 (5 bases). The V end was cut by 5 bases, the J end by 0 bases, with 19 bases between. CDR1 is MNHEY, CDR2 SMNVEV, per germline (reference sequence). The CDR3 has 17 amino acids. The CDR3 is CASSQTVVRTMNTEAFF. DNA for the CDR3: TGTGCCAGCAGTCAGACAGTAGTACGAACCATGAACACTGAAGCTTTCTTT.

This sequence joins TRBV19 and TRBJ1-6; D not certain. The CDR3 runs to 12 residues. Germline V lookup: CDR1 LNHDA, CDR2 SQIVND (reference sequence). V lost 4 bases to trimming and J lost 7 bases, with 5 bases between them. The CDR3 protein is CASSNPNSPLHF. CDR3 DNA sequence: TGTGCCAGTAGTAATCCGAATTCACCCCTCCACTTT.

The V gene is TRBV28, the J gene TRBJ1-6; possible D gene TRBD1, 6 bases. Germline-derived CDR1 and CDR2 are MDHEN and SYDVKM. This CDR3 comprises 14 residues. V dropped 8 bases and J dropped 9 bases, with 17 bases sitting between them. The CDR3 DNA is TGTGCCAGCGCCTCCGGGGGGGCGGGTTCACCCCTCCACTTT. As protein: CASASGGAGSPLHF.

The V and J genes are TRBV5-5 and TRBJ2-7, with TRBD1 matching 7 bases. V gave up 4 bases and J gave up 5 bases; unmatched junction bases: 12. The CDR3 has 15 residues. Germline V gene lookup returns CDR1 SGHKS and CDR2 YYEKEE (reference sequence). CDR3 coding DNA: TGTGCCAGCAGCCCTCGAAAGACAGGGAACCACGAGCAGTACTTC. Amino acids: CASSPRKTGNHEQYF.

V usage is TRBV5-6 and J usage is TRBJ1-1, with TRBD1 matching over 8 bases. The CDR3 extends over 15 amino acids. CDR1 and CDR2 from the germline V gene are SGHDT and YYEEEE. J lost 1 base, V lost 3 bases, and 5 bases had no gene match. The chain's CDR3 is CASSWLDRENTEAFF. DNA of the CDR3: TGTGCCAGCAGCTGGTTGGACAGGGAGAACACTGAAGCTTTCTTT.

This clone appeared a single time. The chain recombines TRBV2 with TRBJ1-2; 8 positions agree with TRBD1. J lost 6 bases, V lost 5 bases, and 8 bases had no gene match. The V gene's germline CDR1 is SNHLY and CDR2 FYNNEI. There are 14 residues in the CDR3. Written as DNA, the CDR3 is TGTGCCAGCAGTTTACAGGGGGGTTCGGATGGCTACACCTTC. Translation: CASSLQGGSDGYTF.

This clone was seen a handful of times. The V gene is TRBV5-4, the J gene TRBJ2-1; perhaps TRBD2 as D (5 bases). CDR3 length: 15 residues. CDR1 and CDR2 from the germline V gene are SGHNT and YYREEE (reference sequence). The V and J ends lost 4 bases and 4 bases respectively, with 15 bases between them. The CDR3 DNA reads as TGTGCCAGCAGCCCCGTTTTTACGGGGTACAATGAGCAGTTCTTC. Protein product: CASSPVFTGYNEQFF.

The chain joins TRBV14 to TRBJ1-1; no reliable D call. CDR3 length: 12 amino acids. The germline CDR1 and CDR2 sequences are SGHDN and FVKESK. Between the trimmed V and J ends, which lost 3 bases and 7 bases, there was a span of 9 bases. CDR3 DNA sequence: TGTGCCAGCAGCCAGTCCGGGATTGAAGCTTTCTTT. Its translation: CASSQSGIEAFF. Based on the CDR3 plus reference TRBV14 and TRBJ1-1, the full variable domain is EAGVTQFPSHSVIEKGQTVTLRCDPISGHDNLYWYRRVMGKEIKFLLHFVKESKQDESGMPNNRFLAERTGGTYSTLKVQPAELEDSGVYFCASSQSGIEAFFGQGTRLTVV.

The CDR3, as DNA: TGTGCCAGCAGCTCCCTAGCGGGAGGACCCAGTGGGACCCAGTACTTC. Translated, it gives CASSSLAGGPSGTQYF. The chain employs TRBV7-2 and TRBJ2-5; 11 nucleotides agree with TRBD2. CDR3 length equals 16 residues. Germline CDR1 reads SGHTA; CDR2 reads FQGNSA. With 4 bases clipped from V and 7 bases from J, the junction kept 11 bases outside the gene matches.

The V call is TRBV9, the J call TRBJ2-3; 10 bases are a match to TRBD1. In germline, CDR1 is SGDLS, CDR2 YYNGEE. CDR3 size: 15 residues. The V segment lost 0 bases and the J segment 5 bases; nucleotides outside the gene matches: 3. The chain's CDR3 is CASSVGGQGKDTQYF. CDR3 bases: TGTGCCAGCAGCGTAGGGGGACAGGGGAAAGATACGCAGTATTTT.